One and the same sample provided the 4 T cell receptor beta chains below, sequenced in a study of vaccination effects on CD4 cells after COVID-19. The table came from immunoSEQ multiplex PCR; TCRdb's copy has only in-frame clones and leaves some out. The sample lists roughly 61,000 clones, roughly 76% occurring once. Their cognate antigens are unknown. Pools of viral peptides were used by the ViraFEST assay to expand antigen-specific CD4+ T cells ahead of sequencing. Subsequent to a culture period of about ten days, CD4+ T cells were isolated. Sequencing was performed on CD4+ T cells from PBMCs cultured with HCoV-229E spike peptides, taken before COVID-19 vaccination. The receptors were gathered from a human donor who received a COVID-19 vaccine.

This clone was counted only a few times. The V call is TRBV30, the J call TRBJ1-5, with a tentative D call TRBD1 (6 bases). Deletions cut 2 bases from V and 4 bases from J, with 9 bases between. The CDR3 covers 13 residues. In germline, CDR1 is GTSNPN, CDR2 SVGIG (reference sequence). The CDR3 loop is CAWSPQGNQPQHF. For the CDR3, the DNA is TGTGCCTGGAGTCCTCAGGGGAATCAGCCCCAGCATTTT.

The chain recombines TRBV4-2 with TRBJ2-3; TRBD2 agrees at 9 bases. The CDR3 sequence is 16 residues long. V was pared by 1 base and J by 6 bases, with 8 bases of the junction left unmatched. CDR1 and CDR2 (germline): LGHNA, YNFKEQ. CDR3 region: CASSQAVIAGADTQYF. The CDR3, as DNA: TGTGCCAGCAGCCAAGCAGTGATAGCGGGGGCCGATACGCAGTATTTT.

The sample holds a few counts of this clone. The V call is TRBV24-1, the J call TRBJ2-1; 10 bases are shared with TRBD1. V shed 0 bases and J 8 bases; nucleotides not matched to a gene: 9. The CDR3 contains 17 residues. Germline CDR1 reads KGHDR; CDR2 reads SFDVKD. CDR3 loop: CATSDLPYGQGVYEQFF. Written as DNA, the CDR3 is TGTGCCACCAGTGATTTGCCTTACGGACAGGGGGTCTATGAGCAGTTCTTC.

This rearrangement joins TRBV5-1 to TRBJ2-3; 8 bases match TRBD1. CDR3 length equals 13 residues. Germline trimming cut 4 bases from V and 9 bases from J; bases unmatched to any gene: 7. Germline-derived CDR1 and CDR2 are SGHRS and YFSETQ. CDR3: CASSGGTGATQYF. In DNA form, the CDR3 reads TGCGCCAGCAGCGGCGGGACAGGCGCAACGCAGTATTTT.